Each of the 4 T cell receptor beta chains below was sequenced from the same sample in a study of T cell repertoires in cytomegalovirus infection (dated by TCRdb to about 2019). The treatment or condition tag for this specimen amounts to: in vitro stimulation with specific CMV peptide epitopes to enrich CMV-specific T cells. TCRdb shows the sequencer as Illumina HiSeq 1500. TCRdb reprocessed the public reads (quality trimming at Q25 with fastp, clone calling with MiXCR) and kept in-frame beta chains. Here each entry gathers all rows of one CDR3 protein and keeps the most common genes and DNA. The sample includes around 230,000 distinct CDR3 sequences, with around 40% observed a single time. The ten largest clones capture approximately 59% of the sample. Their cognate antigens are unknown. The input for sequencing was CD8+ T cells from cultured PBMCs, taken from culture after CMV antigen stimulation. Receptors originate from a human donor in good health (CMV status not recorded). Some clones in this sample may be carry-over from other donors' samples.

J is TRBJ2-3 and V is TRBV7-6; D may be TRBD1 (7 bases). The V gene's germline CDR1 is SGHVS and CDR2 FNYEAQ. This CDR3 is built from 14 residues. Deletions cut 1 base from V and 6 bases from J, with 11 bases between. The CDR3 reads CASSLGTGGDTQYF. The DNA for the CDR3 is TGTGCCAGCAGCTTAGGGACAGGAGGGGATACGCAGTATTTT. The complete variable domain, with remaining parts taken from reference TRBV7-6 and TRBJ2-3, reads GAGVSQSPRYKVTKRGQDVALRCDPISGHVSLYWYRQALGQGPEFLTYFNYEAQQDKSGLPNDRFSAERPEGSISTLTIQRTEQRDSAMYRCASSLGTGGDTQYFGPGTRLTVL.

The chain joins TRBV12-3 or TRBV12-4 to TRBJ1-4; possible D gene TRBD1, 5 bases. This CDR3 region has 16 residues. V lost 10 bases and J 1 base, leaving 19 bases between the germline ends. The CDR3 DNA reads TGTGCCACCTTCCGGGACGCCGGTGGAACTAATGAAAAACTGTTTTTT. Protein product: CATFRDAGGTNEKLFF.

This chain connects TRBV6-2 or TRBV6-3 to TRBJ2-5; TRBD2 aligns across 11 bases. The junction had 4 bases not matched to a gene; V was cut back by 0 bases and J by 1 base. CDR3 length: 17 amino acids. Germline V gene data show CDR1 as MNHEY and CDR2 as SVGEGT. CDR3 sequence: CASSYSKTSGSQETQYF. DNA of the CDR3: TGTGCCAGCAGTTACTCGAAAACTAGCGGGAGCCAAGAGACCCAGTACTTC.

CDR3: CASSQELSSDSYEQYF. In DNA form, the CDR3 reads TGCGCCAGCAGCCAAGAGCTCTCCTCGGACAGCTACGAGCAGTACTTC. The rearrangement uses TRBV4-1 and TRBJ2-7, with D possibly TRBD1 on 6 matching bases. The ends were cut back, 0 bases at V and 3 bases at J, with 15 bases in the middle. Per germline, CDR1 MGHRA and CDR2 YSYEKL. The CDR3 runs to 16 residues.